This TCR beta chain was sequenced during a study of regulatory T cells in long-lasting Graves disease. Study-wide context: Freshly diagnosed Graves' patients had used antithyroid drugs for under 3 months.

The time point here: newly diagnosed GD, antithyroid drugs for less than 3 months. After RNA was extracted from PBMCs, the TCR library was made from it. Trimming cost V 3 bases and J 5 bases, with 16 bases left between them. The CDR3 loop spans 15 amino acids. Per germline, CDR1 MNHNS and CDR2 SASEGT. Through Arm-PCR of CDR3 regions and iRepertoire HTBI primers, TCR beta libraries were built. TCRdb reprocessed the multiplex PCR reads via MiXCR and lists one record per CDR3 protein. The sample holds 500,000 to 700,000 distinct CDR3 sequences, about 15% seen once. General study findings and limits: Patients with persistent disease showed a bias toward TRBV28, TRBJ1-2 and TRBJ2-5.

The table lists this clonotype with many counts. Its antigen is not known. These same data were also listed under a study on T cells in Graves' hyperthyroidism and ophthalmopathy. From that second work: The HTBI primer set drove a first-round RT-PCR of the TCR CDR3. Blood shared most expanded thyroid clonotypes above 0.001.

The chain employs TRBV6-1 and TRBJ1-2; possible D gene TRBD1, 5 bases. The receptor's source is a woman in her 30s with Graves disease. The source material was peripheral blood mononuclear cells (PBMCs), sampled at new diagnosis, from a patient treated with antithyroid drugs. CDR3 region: CASSDFVLGGYGYTF. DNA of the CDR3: TGTGCCAGCAGTGATTTCGTCCTCGGGGGGTATGGCTACACCTTC.